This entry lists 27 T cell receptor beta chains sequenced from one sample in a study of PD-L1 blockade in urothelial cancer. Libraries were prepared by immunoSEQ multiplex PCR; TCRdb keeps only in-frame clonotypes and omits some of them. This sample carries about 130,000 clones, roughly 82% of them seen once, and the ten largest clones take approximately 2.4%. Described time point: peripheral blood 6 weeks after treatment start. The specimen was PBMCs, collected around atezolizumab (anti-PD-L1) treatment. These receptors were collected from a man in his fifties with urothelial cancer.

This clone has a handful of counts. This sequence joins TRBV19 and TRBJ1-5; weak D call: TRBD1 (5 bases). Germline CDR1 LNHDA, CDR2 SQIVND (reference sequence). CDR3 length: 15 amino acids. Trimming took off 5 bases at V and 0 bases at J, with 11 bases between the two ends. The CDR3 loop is CASSRQSYSNQPQHF. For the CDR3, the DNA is TGTGCCAGTAGTCGACAGTCATATAGCAATCAGCCCCAGCATTTT.

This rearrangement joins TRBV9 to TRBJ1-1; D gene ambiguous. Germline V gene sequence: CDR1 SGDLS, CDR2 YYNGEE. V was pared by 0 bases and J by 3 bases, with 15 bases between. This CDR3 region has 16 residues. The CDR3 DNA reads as TGTGCCAGCAGCGTAGGGGTAGGGAGGCGAGACACTGAAGCTTTCTTT. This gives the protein CASSVGVGRRDTEAFF.

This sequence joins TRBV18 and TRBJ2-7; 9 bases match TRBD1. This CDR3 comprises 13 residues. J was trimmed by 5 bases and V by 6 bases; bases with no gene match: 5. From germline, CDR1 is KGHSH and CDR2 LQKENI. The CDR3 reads CASSPRDRDEQYF. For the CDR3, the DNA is TGTGCCAGCTCCCCCCGGGACAGGGACGAGCAGTACTTC.

This CDR3 reads CASSDGTSGINEQFF. CDR3 nucleotide sequence: TGTGCCAGCAGCGACGGGACTAGCGGGATAAATGAGCAGTTCTTC. This chain joins TRBV2 and TRBJ2-1; 13 bases match TRBD2. The germline V gene encodes CDR1 SNHLY and CDR2 FYNNEI. The CDR3 contains 15 residues. V lost 6 bases and J lost 7; bases outside the gene matches: 6.

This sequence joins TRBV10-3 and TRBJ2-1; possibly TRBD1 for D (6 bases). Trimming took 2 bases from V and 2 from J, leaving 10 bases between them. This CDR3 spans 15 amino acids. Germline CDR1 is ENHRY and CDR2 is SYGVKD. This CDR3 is CAISELTGPYNEQFF. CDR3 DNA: TGTGCCATCAGTGAGCTTACAGGGCCCTACAATGAGCAGTTCTTC.

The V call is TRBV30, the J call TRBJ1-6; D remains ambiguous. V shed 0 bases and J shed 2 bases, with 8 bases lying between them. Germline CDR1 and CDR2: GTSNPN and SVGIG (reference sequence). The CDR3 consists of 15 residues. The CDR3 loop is CAWSVLGTYNSPLHF. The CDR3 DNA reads TGTGCCTGGAGTGTACTGGGCACCTATAATTCACCCCTCCACTTT.

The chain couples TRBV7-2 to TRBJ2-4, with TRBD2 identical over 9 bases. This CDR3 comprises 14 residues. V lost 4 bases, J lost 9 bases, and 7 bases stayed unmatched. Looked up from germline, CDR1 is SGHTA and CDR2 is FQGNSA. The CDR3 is CASSSGTSSTIQYF. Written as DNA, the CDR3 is TGTGCCAGCAGCTCCGGGACTAGCTCCACCATTCAGTACTTC.

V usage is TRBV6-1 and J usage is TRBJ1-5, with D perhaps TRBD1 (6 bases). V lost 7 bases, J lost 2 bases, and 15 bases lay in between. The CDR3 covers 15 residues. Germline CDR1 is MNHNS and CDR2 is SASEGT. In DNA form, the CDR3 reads TGTGCCAGCATGAGGCAGGGGAACGGCAATCAGCCCCAGCATTTT. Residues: CASMRQGNGNQPQHF.

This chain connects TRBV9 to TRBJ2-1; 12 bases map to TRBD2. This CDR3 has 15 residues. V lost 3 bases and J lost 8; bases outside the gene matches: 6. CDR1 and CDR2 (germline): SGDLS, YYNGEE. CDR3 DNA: TGTGCCAGCAGCGACGAACTAGCGGGAGGCTATGAGCAGTTCTTC. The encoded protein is CASSDELAGGYEQFF.

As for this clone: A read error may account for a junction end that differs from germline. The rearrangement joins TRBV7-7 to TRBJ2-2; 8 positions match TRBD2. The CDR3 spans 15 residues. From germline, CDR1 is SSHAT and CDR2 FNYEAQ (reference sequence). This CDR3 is CASSRGGAITGELFF. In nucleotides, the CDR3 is TGTGCTAGCAGCCGGGGGGGGGCGATCACCGGGGAGCTGTTTTTT.

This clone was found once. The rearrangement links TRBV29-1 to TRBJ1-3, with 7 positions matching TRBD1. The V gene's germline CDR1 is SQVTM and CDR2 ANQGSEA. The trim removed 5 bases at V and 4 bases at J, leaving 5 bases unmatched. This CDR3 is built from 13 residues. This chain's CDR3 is CSVSRGQGNTIYF. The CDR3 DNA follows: TGCAGCGTTTCAAGGGGGCAAGGAAACACCATATATTTT.

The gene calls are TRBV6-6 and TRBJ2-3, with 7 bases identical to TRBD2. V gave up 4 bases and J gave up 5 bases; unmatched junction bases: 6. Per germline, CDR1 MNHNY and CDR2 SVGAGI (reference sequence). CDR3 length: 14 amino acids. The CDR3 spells CASSWLAGGDTQYF. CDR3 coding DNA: TGTGCCAGCAGTTGGTTAGCGGGTGGAGATACGCAGTATTTT.

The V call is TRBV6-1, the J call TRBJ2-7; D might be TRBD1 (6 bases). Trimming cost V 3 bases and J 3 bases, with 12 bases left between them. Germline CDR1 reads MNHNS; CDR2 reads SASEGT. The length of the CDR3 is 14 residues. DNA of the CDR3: TGTGCCAGCAGTGAGAACAAACAGGGCTACGAGCAGTACTTC. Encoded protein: CASSENKQGYEQYF.

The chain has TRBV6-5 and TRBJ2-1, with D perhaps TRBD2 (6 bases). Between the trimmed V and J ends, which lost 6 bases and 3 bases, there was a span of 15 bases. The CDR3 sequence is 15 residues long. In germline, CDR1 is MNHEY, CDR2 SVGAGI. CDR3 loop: CASRRPGLSYNEQFF. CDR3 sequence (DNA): TGTGCCAGCAGAAGACCGGGACTCAGCTACAATGAGCAGTTCTTC.

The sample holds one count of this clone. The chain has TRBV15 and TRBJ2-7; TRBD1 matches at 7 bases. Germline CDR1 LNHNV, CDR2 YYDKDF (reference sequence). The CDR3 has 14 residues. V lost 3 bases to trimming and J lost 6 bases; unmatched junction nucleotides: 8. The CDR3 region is CATSSGRGSSEQYF. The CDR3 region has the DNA TGTGCCACCAGCAGTGGCAGGGGGTCGAGCGAGCAGTACTTC.

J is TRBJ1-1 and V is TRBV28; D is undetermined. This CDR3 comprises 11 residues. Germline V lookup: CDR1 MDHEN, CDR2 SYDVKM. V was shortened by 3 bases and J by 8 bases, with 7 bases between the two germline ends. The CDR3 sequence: CASSLRAEAFF. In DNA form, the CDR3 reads TGTGCCAGCAGTTTGAGGGCCGAAGCTTTCTTT.

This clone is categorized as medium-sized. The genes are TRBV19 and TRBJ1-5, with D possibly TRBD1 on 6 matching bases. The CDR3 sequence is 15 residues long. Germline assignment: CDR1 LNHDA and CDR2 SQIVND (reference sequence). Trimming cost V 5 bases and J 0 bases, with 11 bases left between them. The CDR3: CASSAGAHSNQPQHF. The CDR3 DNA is TGTGCCAGTAGTGCAGGGGCCCATAGCAATCAGCCCCAGCATTTT.

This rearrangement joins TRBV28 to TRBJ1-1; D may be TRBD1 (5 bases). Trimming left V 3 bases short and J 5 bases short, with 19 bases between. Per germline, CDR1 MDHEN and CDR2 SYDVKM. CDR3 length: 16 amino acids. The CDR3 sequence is CASSFPRGGSETEAFF. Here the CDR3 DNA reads TGTGCCAGCAGTTTCCCTCGGGGGGGTTCTGAGACTGAAGCTTTCTTT.

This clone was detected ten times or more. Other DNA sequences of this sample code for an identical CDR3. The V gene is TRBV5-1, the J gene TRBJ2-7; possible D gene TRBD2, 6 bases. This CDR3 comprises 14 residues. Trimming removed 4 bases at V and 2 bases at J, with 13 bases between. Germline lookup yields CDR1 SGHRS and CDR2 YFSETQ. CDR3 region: CASSPGTLTYEQYF. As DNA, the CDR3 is TGCGCCAGCAGCCCGGGGACTCTTACCTACGAGCAGTACTTC.

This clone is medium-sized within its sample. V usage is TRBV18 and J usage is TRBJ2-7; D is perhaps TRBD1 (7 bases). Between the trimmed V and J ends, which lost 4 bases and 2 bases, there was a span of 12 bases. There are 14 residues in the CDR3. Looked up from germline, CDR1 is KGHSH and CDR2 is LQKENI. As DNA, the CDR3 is TGTGCCAGCTCACAGGCAGGGGGGACCTACGAGCAGTACTTC. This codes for CASSQAGGTYEQYF.

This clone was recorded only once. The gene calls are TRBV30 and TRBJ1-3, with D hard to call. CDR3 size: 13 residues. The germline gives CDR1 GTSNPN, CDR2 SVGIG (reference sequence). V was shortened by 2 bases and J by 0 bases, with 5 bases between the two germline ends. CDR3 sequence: CAWSRSSGNTIYF. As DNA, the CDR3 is TGTGCCTGGAGTCGGAGCTCTGGAAACACCATATATTTT.

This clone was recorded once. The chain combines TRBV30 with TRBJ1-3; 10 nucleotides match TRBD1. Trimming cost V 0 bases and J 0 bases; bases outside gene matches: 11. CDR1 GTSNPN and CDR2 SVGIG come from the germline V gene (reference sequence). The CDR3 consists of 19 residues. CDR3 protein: CAWSVRQGAYLFSGNTIYF. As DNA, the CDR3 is TGTGCCTGGAGTGTACGACAGGGGGCTTACCTATTCTCTGGAAACACCATATATTTT.

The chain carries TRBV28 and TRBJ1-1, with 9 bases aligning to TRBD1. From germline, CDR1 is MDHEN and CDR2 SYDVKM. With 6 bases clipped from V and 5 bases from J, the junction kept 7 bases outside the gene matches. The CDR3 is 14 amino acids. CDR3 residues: CASRPTGGRTEAFF. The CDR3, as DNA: TGTGCCAGCAGACCCACAGGGGGCAGGACTGAAGCTTTCTTT. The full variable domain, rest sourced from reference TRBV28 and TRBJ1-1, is DVKVTQSSRYLVKRTGEKVFLECVQDMDHENMFWYRQDPGLGLRLIYFSYDVKMKEKGDIPEGYSVSREKKERFSLILESASTNQTSMYLCASRPTGGRTEAFFGQGTRLTVV.

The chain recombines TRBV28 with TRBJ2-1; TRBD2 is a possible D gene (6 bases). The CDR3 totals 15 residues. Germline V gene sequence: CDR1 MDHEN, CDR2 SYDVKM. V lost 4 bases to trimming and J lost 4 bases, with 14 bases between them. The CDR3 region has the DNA TGTGCCAGCAGTTCCCCAGCGGGCGTATACAATGAGCAGTTCTTC. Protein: CASSSPAGVYNEQFF.

As DNA, the CDR3 is TGCAGCGTTGAGCCCAGTTCGGCGGCGTACAATGAGCAGTTCTTC. Translated, it gives CSVEPSSAAYNEQFF. This chain uses TRBV29-1 with TRBJ2-1; the D is unclear. The CDR3 is 15 residues long. V was shortened by 3 bases and J by 4 bases, with 16 bases between the two germline ends. Germline CDR1 SQVTM, CDR2 ANQGSEA.

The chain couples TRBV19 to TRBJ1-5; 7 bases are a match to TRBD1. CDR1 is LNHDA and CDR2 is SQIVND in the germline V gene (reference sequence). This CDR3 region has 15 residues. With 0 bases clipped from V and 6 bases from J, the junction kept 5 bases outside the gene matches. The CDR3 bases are TGTGCCAGTAGTATAGATTCAGGGGGTGGTCAGCCCCAGCATTTT. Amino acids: CASSIDSGGGQPQHF.

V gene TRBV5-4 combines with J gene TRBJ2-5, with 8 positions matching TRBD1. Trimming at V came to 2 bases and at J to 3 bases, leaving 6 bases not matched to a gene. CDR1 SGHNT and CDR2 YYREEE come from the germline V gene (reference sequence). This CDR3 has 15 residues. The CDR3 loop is CASSFRGRVKETQYF. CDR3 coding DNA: TGTGCCAGCAGCTTCAGGGGGCGAGTTAAAGAGACCCAGTACTTC. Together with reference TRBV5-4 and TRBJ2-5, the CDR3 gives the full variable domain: ETGVTQSPTHLIKTRGQQVTLRCSSQSGHNTVSWYQQALGQGPQFIFQYYREEENGRGNFPPRFSGLQFPNYSSELNVNALELDDSALYLCASSFRGRVKETQYFGPGTRLLVL.